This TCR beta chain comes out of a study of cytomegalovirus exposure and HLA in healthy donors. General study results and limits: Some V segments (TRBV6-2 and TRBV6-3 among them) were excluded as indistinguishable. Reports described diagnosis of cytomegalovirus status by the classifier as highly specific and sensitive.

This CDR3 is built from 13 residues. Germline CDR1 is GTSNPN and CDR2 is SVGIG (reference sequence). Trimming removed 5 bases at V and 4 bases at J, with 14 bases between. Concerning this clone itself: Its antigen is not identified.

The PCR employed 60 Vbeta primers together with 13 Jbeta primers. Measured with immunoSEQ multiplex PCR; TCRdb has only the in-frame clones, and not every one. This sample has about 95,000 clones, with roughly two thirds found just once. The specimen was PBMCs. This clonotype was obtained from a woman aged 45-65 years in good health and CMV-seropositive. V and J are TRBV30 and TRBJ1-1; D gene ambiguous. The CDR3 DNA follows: TGTGCCTGGGAACCCGGGGTTGCCACTGAAGCTTTCTTT. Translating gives CAWEPGVATEAFF. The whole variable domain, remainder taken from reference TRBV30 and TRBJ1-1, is SQTIHQWPATLVQPVGSPLSLECTVEGTSNPNLYWYRQAAGRGLQLLFYSVGIGQISSEVPQNLSASRPQDRQFILSSKKLLLSDSGFYLCAWEPGVATEAFFGQGTRLTVV.